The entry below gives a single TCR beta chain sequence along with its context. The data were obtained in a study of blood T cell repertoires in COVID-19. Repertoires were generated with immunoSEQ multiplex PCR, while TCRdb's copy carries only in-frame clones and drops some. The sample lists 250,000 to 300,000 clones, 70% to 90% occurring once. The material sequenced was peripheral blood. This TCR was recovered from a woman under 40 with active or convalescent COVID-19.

Here the CDR3 reads CASSPGHLSGDGYTF. CDR3 coding DNA: TGCGCCAGCAGTCCGGGACACTTGTCCGGGGATGGCTACACCTTC. The chain uses TRBV10-2 and TRBJ1-2; possible D gene TRBD1, 6 bases. The V gene lost 5 bases and the J gene lost 6 bases, with 19 bases spanning the gap. This CDR3 has 15 amino acids. The V gene's germline CDR1 is WSHSY and CDR2 SAAADI.